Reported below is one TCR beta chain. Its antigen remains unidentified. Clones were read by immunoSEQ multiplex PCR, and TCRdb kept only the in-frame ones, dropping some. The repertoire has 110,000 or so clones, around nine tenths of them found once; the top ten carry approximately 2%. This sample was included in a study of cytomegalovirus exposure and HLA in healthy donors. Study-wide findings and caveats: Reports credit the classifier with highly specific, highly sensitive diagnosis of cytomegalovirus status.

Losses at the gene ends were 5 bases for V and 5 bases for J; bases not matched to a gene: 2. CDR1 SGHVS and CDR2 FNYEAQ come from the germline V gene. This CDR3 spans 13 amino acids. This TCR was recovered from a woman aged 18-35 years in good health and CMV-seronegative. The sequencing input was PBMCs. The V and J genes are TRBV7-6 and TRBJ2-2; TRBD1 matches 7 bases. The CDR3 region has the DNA TGTGCCAGCAGCGCGACAGGGACCGGGGAGCTGTTTTTT. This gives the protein CASSATGTGELFF.